Sequencing of this T cell receptor beta chain was carried out in a study of blood T cell repertoires in COVID-19. The wider study: Collection of acute and convalescent COVID-19 samples took place in the United States, Italy and Spain. T cells, B-cell-depleted T cells, or PBMCs provided the cDNA or gDNA that served as material.

The CDR3 is 11 residues long. With 5 bases removed from V and 7 bases from J, the gap between germline ends came to 5 bases. A remark on this clone: The same CDR3 also results from other DNA sequences found in this sample.

Original data processing: For nucleated cells, counts were estimated from reference gene primer amplification. Data came from immunoSEQ multiplex PCR; TCRdb stores just in-frame clones and leaves some out. V and J calls and clone size come straight from that table; D and trimming were deduced from the DNA. The sample shows about 140,000 clones, 90% of them seen only once. The source is a woman of 80 years or more with acute or convalescent COVID-19. The gene calls are TRBV12-3 or TRBV12-4 and TRBJ1-4; D ambiguous. The specimen was peripheral blood. CDR3 in amino acids: CASSLSEKLFF. The CDR3 coding sequence is TGTGCCAGCAGTCTGAGTGAAAAACTGTTTTTT.